This T cell receptor (beta chain) was documented in a study of T cell repertoires in cytomegalovirus infection. TCRdb fed the reads into MiXCR, producing one record per CDR3 protein. The data contain hundreds of thousands of distinct CDR3 sequences, about 28% of them seen just once; the ten biggest clones take up 15% to 25%. A few counts support this clonotype. Antigen unknown. The CDR3 length is 15 residues. V was trimmed by 1 base and J by 2 bases, leaving 11 bases between them. Germline CDR1 and CDR2: SGHDT and YYEEEE. The clonotype comes from a human donor in good health (CMV status not recorded). Some clones in this sample may be carry-over from other donors' samples. The sample here was cultured PBMCs, taken from culture after CMV antigen stimulation. This sequence joins TRBV5-6 and TRBJ2-3, with D unclear. This CDR3 is CASSLTIDNTDTQYF. CDR3 sequence (DNA): TGTGCCAGCAGCTTGACAATCGACAACACAGATACGCAGTATTTT.